The 10 T cell receptor beta chains presented below share a single source sample, sequenced in a study of cytomegalovirus exposure and HLA in healthy donors. Use of 60 Vbeta and 13 Jbeta primers characterized the PCR. TCRdb's table, derived via immunoSEQ multiplex PCR, lists solely in-frame clones and lacks some. This table has 100,000 to 150,000 clones, roughly 71% appearing once. The sample consisted of PBMCs. The receptors were gathered from a woman in her forties or fifties in good health and CMV-seropositive.

This chain links TRBV7-9 with TRBJ1-1; 9 positions agree with TRBD1. The V segment lost 5 bases and the J segment 4 bases; nucleotides outside the gene matches: 8. Germline V gene lookup returns CDR1 SEHNR and CDR2 FQNEAQ (reference sequence). This CDR3 is built from 15 residues. CDR3 in DNA: TGTGCCAGCAGCACAGAACAGGGGGCGCGCACTGAAGCTTTCTTT. This codes for CASSTEQGARTEAFF.

This rearrangement joins TRBV5-1 to TRBJ2-1; 12 bases line up with TRBD2. CDR3 size: 15 residues. Trimming cost V 0 bases and J 7 bases; bases outside gene matches: 2. CDR1 is SGHRS and CDR2 is YFSETQ in the germline V gene. The CDR3 nucleotides read TGCGCCAGCAGCTTGGCCCTAGCGGGGGGGAATGAGCAGTTCTTC. This sequence encodes CASSLALAGGNEQFF.

The chain is built from TRBV11-1 and TRBJ2-6; tentatively, D is TRBD1 (6 bases). CDR3 length: 16 residues. Looked up from germline, CDR1 is SGHAT and CDR2 is FQDESV (reference sequence). Trimming removed 5 bases at V and 2 bases at J, with 13 bases between. Written as DNA, the CDR3 is TGTGCCAGCAGCCAGAGGGCAGGGGCTGGGGCCAACGTCCTGACTTTC. This sequence encodes CASSQRAGAGANVLTF.

This rearrangement joins TRBV11-2 to TRBJ2-5, with D perhaps matching TRBD1 (5 bases). The J call could be wrong; TRBJ2-7 is a better fit for the DNA end. The germline CDR1 and CDR2 sequences are SGHAT and FQNNGV. CDR3 size: 15 residues. CDR3 in DNA: TGTGCCAGCAGCCTGGCAGGGTCGGGTGGCTACGAGCAGTACTTC. Residues: CASSLAGSGGYEQYF.

The chain has TRBV9 and TRBJ1-6, with D unresolved. Trimming pared 5 bases from V and 10 bases from J, leaving 10 bases between. There are 12 residues in the CDR3. The germline V gene encodes CDR1 SGDLS and CDR2 YYNGEE. This CDR3 is CASSPGGSPLHF. Written as DNA, the CDR3 is TGTGCCAGCAGTCCTGGAGGCTCACCCCTCCACTTT.

The chain employs TRBV9 and TRBJ2-3; D gene ambiguous. Germline assignment: CDR1 SGDLS and CDR2 YYNGEE. The V end lost 4 bases, the J end lost 3 bases, and 18 bases lay between the germline ends. The CDR3 has 16 residues. The CDR3 DNA follows: TGTGCCAGCAGCCCCCGCCAGCTAGGAAGTACAGATACGCAGTATTTT. The encoded protein is CASSPRQLGSTDTQYF. The variable domain in full, completed from reference TRBV9 and TRBJ2-3, reads DSGVTQTPKHLITATGQRVTLRCSPRSGDLSVYWYQQSLDQGLQFLIQYYNGEERAKGNILERFSAQQFPDLHSELNLSSLELGDSALYFCASSPRQLGSTDTQYFGPGTRLTVL.

The genes are TRBV6-6 and TRBJ2-7; TRBD2 is a possible D gene (6 bases). The CDR3 has 14 residues. V shed 0 bases and J shed 1 base, with 7 bases lying between them. Germline V lookup: CDR1 MNHNY, CDR2 SVGAGI (reference sequence). CDR3 coding DNA: TGTGCCAGCAGTTACTCACGGGGGTCCTACGAGCAGTACTTC. This translates into CASSYSRGSYEQYF.

This clone was detected a few times. CDR3 amino acids: CASSPYITGSSGANVLTF. The CDR3 bases are TGTGCCAGCTCACCATATATAACAGGGAGCTCTGGGGCCAACGTCCTGACTTTC. The genes are TRBV18 and TRBJ2-6, with D possibly being TRBD1 (6 bases). The CDR3 sequence is 18 residues long. Germline V gives CDR1 KGHSH, CDR2 LQKENI. Trimming cost V 2 bases and J 0 bases, with 14 bases left between them.

The DNA of the CDR3 is TGTGCCAGCAGTGAATATTTGACAGGGGACGCTAACTATGGCTACACCTTC. Its protein product is CASSEYLTGDANYGYTF. The chain couples TRBV2 to TRBJ1-2, with TRBD1 matching over 8 bases. The CDR3 is made up of 17 amino acids. Trimming cost V 2 bases and J 0 bases; bases outside gene matches: 8. Germline assignment: CDR1 SNHLY and CDR2 FYNNEI.

The rearrangement links TRBV27 to TRBJ2-5, with a possible D match to TRBD1 (5 bases). CDR1 MNHEY and CDR2 SMNVEV come from the germline V gene (reference sequence). The V end lost 4 bases, the J end lost 2 bases, and 14 bases lay between the germline ends. The CDR3 is 15 amino acids. DNA of the CDR3: TGTGCCAGCAGTTCCCTAGGGGCAGGGCAAGAGACCCAGTACTTC. As protein: CASSSLGAGQETQYF.